This entry lists 28 T cell receptor beta chains sequenced from one sample in a study of blood T cell repertoires in COVID-19. Using immunoSEQ multiplex PCR, the repertoire was profiled, and TCRdb retains in-frame clones only, with some absent. The table has about 160,000 clones, more than 65% seen once. Input material: PBMCs or T cells enriched from blood (not recorded which). Receptor source: a man aged 60 to 69 who had recovered from COVID-19.

The chain couples TRBV6-2 or TRBV6-3 to TRBJ1-2; D is undetermined. V dropped 6 bases and J dropped 11 bases, with 31 bases sitting between them. Germline V lookup: CDR1 MNHEY, CDR2 SVGEGT. This CDR3 region has 17 residues. CDR3 region: CASSESRLLWVRQEYTF. CDR3 coding DNA: TGTGCCAGCAGCGAGTCCAGGCTCTTGTGGGTCAGACAAGAGTACACCTTC.

This rearrangement joins TRBV3-1 (or the pseudogene TRBV3-2) to TRBJ1-3; D gene uncertain. The CDR3 sequence is 15 residues long. Germline V CDR1 and CDR2: LGHDT, YNNKEL (reference sequence). Between the trimmed V and J ends, which lost 5 bases and 0 bases, there was a span of 11 bases. In DNA form, the CDR3 reads TGTGCCAGCAGCTCGACACAAAGCTCTGGAAACACCATATATTTT. This codes for CASSSTQSSGNTIYF.

The V and J genes are TRBV5-1 and TRBJ1-4; 7 nucleotides agree with TRBD1. Per the germline V gene, CDR1 is SGHRS and CDR2 is YFSETQ. The CDR3 is 15 residues long. Germline trimming cut 4 bases from V and 1 base from J; bases unmatched to any gene: 4. The CDR3 loop reads CASSRNRGTNEKLFF. The DNA of the CDR3 is TGCGCCAGCAGCCGCAACAGGGGAACTAATGAAAAACTGTTTTTT.

V and J are TRBV7-2 and TRBJ1-2; D not resolved. The CDR3 extends over 13 amino acids. V dropped 5 bases and J dropped 8 bases, with 15 bases sitting between them. Germline CDR1 and CDR2: SGHTA and FQGNSA. CDR3 DNA sequence: TGTGCCAGCAGCCCCCGGGCCGGGAGAGGCTACACCTTC. Protein: CASSPRAGRGYTF.

This chain links TRBV9 with TRBJ1-4; 7 bases map to TRBD1. The CDR3 consists of 17 residues. J was trimmed by 0 bases and V by 0 bases; bases with no gene match: 5. The germline V gene has CDR1 SGDLS and CDR2 YYNGEE. CDR3 residues: CASSVEDRAATNEKLFF. CDR3 nucleotides: TGTGCCAGCAGCGTAGAAGACAGGGCGGCAACTAATGAAAAACTGTTTTTT.

This rearrangement joins TRBV15 to TRBJ1-2; a possible D gene is TRBD1 (5 bases). V lost 0 bases and J lost 8, with 13 bases in between. The CDR3 totals 14 residues. Germline CDR1 LNHNV, CDR2 YYDKDF (reference sequence). The CDR3 here is CATSRDSQGVGYTF. Written as DNA, the CDR3 is TGTGCCACCAGCAGAGATTCCCAGGGCGTGGGCTACACCTTC.

The CDR3 DNA sequence: TGTGCCATCAGTGTACAGGGCTCTGGAAACACCATATATTTT. It encodes CAISVQGSGNTIYF. The chain uses TRBV10-3 and TRBJ1-3; TRBD1 is a possible D gene (6 bases). Trimming cost V 4 bases and J 0 bases, with 7 bases left between them. Germline V gene lookup returns CDR1 ENHRY and CDR2 SYGVKD. CDR3 length equals 14 residues.

The chain recombines TRBV9 with TRBJ1-3; the match to TRBD1 covers 7 bases. CDR1 is SGDLS, CDR2 YYNGEE, per germline. This CDR3 comprises 15 residues. V shed 3 bases, J shed 0 bases, and the junction held 3 bases outside the gene matches. The CDR3 DNA reads TGTGCCAGCAGCGCACAGGGGAGCTCTGGAAACACCATATATTTT. As protein: CASSAQGSSGNTIYF.

This clone was recorded a few times. The V call is TRBV3-1 (or the pseudogene TRBV3-2), the J call TRBJ1-1; D remains ambiguous. Germline-derived CDR1 and CDR2 are LGHDT and YNNKEL (reference sequence). CDR3 size: 14 residues. V lost 1 base and J 1 base, leaving 7 bases between the germline ends. This CDR3 reads CASSQVGGNTEAFF. For the CDR3, the DNA is TGTGCCAGCAGCCAAGTGGGAGGGAACACTGAAGCTTTCTTT.

The J gene is TRBJ2-3, the V gene TRBV27; a possible D gene is TRBD2 (7 bases). From germline, CDR1 is MNHEY and CDR2 SMNVEV (reference sequence). CDR3 length equals 16 residues. V shed 3 bases and J shed 2 bases, with 15 bases lying between them. The CDR3 region has the DNA TGTGCCAGCAGTTTTGTGGCGGGGGCCCCCACAGATACGCAGTATTTT. It codes for CASSFVAGAPTDTQYF.

This clone occurred a few times. The chain uses TRBV5-1 and TRBJ2-2; 7 nucleotides match TRBD1. J lost 3 bases, V lost 4 bases, and 3 bases had no gene match. Per the germline V gene, CDR1 is SGHRS and CDR2 is YFSETQ. There are 14 residues in the CDR3. The CDR3 region is CASSRGQDTGELFF. The CDR3 nucleotides are TGCGCCAGCAGCCGTGGACAGGACACCGGGGAGCTGTTTTTT.

This chain connects TRBV5-1 to TRBJ2-7; 10 bases are shared with TRBD2. J lost 0 bases, V lost 3 bases, and 0 bases had no gene match. The CDR3 sequence is 14 residues long. In germline, CDR1 is SGHRS, CDR2 YFSETQ. The CDR3 reads CASSSSGSSYEQYF. The CDR3 nucleotides are TGCGCCAGCAGCTCTAGCGGGAGCTCCTACGAGCAGTACTTC.

The chain uses TRBV25-1 and TRBJ2-1; TRBD1 matches 8 bases. This CDR3 has 16 residues. J lost 8 bases, V lost 4 bases, and 13 bases had no gene match. The germline V gene has CDR1 MGHDK and CDR2 SYGVNS. This CDR3 reads CASSGPDRGVVHEQFF. CDR3 in DNA: TGTGCCAGCAGTGGCCCCGACAGGGGAGTCGTCCATGAGCAGTTCTTC. Using reference TRBV25-1 and TRBJ2-1 for the parts outside the CDR3, the full variable domain is EADIYQTPRYLVIGTGKKITLECSQTMGHDKMYWYQQDPGMELHLIHYSYGVNSTEKGDLSSESTVSRIRTEHFPLTLESARPSHTSQYLCASSGPDRGVVHEQFFGPGTRLTVL.

The count of this clone is one. The gene calls are TRBV19 and TRBJ1-2, with 10 nucleotides matching TRBD1. CDR1 and CDR2 from the germline V gene are LNHDA and SQIVND (reference sequence). CDR3 length: 15 amino acids. V was clipped by 3 bases and J by 5 bases; unmatched bases: 6. The CDR3 protein is CASSISSDRGYGYTF. The CDR3 nucleotides are TGTGCCAGTAGTATCTCCTCGGACAGGGGGTATGGCTACACCTTC.

This chain links TRBV3-1 (or the pseudogene TRBV3-2) with TRBJ1-6, with 8 bases matching TRBD1. Germline assignment: CDR1 LGHDT and CDR2 YNNKEL (reference sequence). This CDR3 comprises 14 residues. With V trimmed by 6 bases and J by 9 bases, 7 bases remained unmatched. The CDR3 loop is CASSPQGVGSPLHF. CDR3 DNA: TGTGCCAGCAGTCCACAGGGGGTTGGTTCACCCCTCCACTTT.

J is TRBJ2-3 and V is TRBV5-4, with unresolved D. CDR3 length: 14 residues. Germline V CDR1 and CDR2: SGHNT, YYREEE (reference sequence). Deletions cut 4 bases from V and 1 base from J, with 10 bases between. Here the CDR3 DNA reads TGTGCCAGCAGCCCGGGTCGGGGCACAGATACGCAGTATTTT. Amino acid sequence: CASSPGRGTDTQYF. The full variable domain, in which reference TRBV5-4 and TRBJ2-3 provide the parts outside the CDR3, is ETGVTQSPTHLIKTRGQQVTLRCSSQSGHNTVSWYQQALGQGPQFIFQYYREEENGRGNFPPRFSGLQFPNYSSELNVNALELDDSALYLCASSPGRGTDTQYFGPGTRLTVL.

The chain has TRBV11-2 and TRBJ2-7; 7 nucleotides line up with TRBD1. The CDR3 extends over 11 amino acids. The germline V gene has CDR1 SGHAT and CDR2 FQNNGV. V lost 0 bases, J lost 12 bases, and 2 bases stayed unmatched. As DNA, the CDR3 is TGTGCCAGCAGCTTAGATAGGGACAGGTACTTC. This codes for CASSLDRDRYF. The variable domain in full, with the rest retrieved from reference TRBV11-2 and TRBJ2-7, is EAGVAQSPRYKIIEKRQSVAFWCNPISGHATLYWYQQILGQGPKLLIQFQNNGVVDDSQLPKDRFSAERLKGVDSTLKIQPAKLEDSAVYLCASSLDRDRYFGPGTRLTVT.

The V gene is TRBV19, the J gene TRBJ1-5; D possibly corresponds to TRBD1 (6 bases). V lost 1 base and J 5 bases, leaving 12 bases between the germline ends. The CDR3 runs 15 residues. Germline CDR1 and CDR2: LNHDA and SQIVND (reference sequence). The CDR3 DNA follows: TGTGCCAGTAGTATAGGGGGACAAGAGGATCAGCCCCAGCATTTT. Translating it yields CASSIGGQEDQPQHF.

The chain couples TRBV5-1 to TRBJ2-2, with 9 bases that match TRBD1. J gave up 1 base and V 0 bases, and 4 bases lay outside the gene matches. Germline V gives CDR1 SGHRS, CDR2 YFSETQ. This CDR3 spans 17 amino acids. CDR3: CASSLVGDRVNTGELFF. As DNA, the CDR3 is TGCGCCAGCAGCTTGGTGGGGGACAGGGTGAACACCGGGGAGCTGTTTTTT. The full variable domain, rest sourced from reference TRBV5-1 and TRBJ2-2, is KAGVTQTPRYLIKTRGQQVTLSCSPISGHRSVSWYQQTPGQGLQFLFEYFSETQRNKGNFPGRFSGRQFSNSRSEMNVSTLELGDSALYLCASSLVGDRVNTGELFFGEGSRLTVL.

This clone is large in the sample. The chain links TRBV6-5 to TRBJ2-2; 10 bases line up with TRBD1. The CDR3 contains 13 residues. Trimming took 8 bases from V and 5 from J; bases not matched to a gene: 2. Looked up from germline, CDR1 is MNHEY and CDR2 is SVGAGI. The CDR3 nucleotides read TGTGCCAGCGGACAGGGGGAAACCGGGGAGCTGTTTTTT. Its translation is CASGQGETGELFF.

The chain has TRBV5-5 and TRBJ2-5; 7 bases match TRBD2. CDR1 is SGHKS, CDR2 YYEKEE, per germline (reference sequence). V dropped 5 bases and J dropped 3; count of bases not matched to a gene: 7. This CDR3 contains 14 residues. In DNA, the CDR3 is TGTGCCAGCAGGCGAAGGGGAGGGGAAGAGACCCAGTACTTC. Residues: CASRRRGGEETQYF.

J is TRBJ1-6 and V is TRBV9, with 11 bases matching TRBD1. V shed 3 bases, J shed 6 bases, and the junction held 2 bases outside the gene matches. The germline gives CDR1 SGDLS, CDR2 YYNGEE. CDR3 size: 15 residues. The CDR3 here is CASSAGTGGNSPLHF. The CDR3 nucleotides are TGTGCCAGCAGCGCCGGGACAGGGGGTAATTCACCCCTCCACTTT.

The chain uses TRBV29-1 and TRBJ2-3; 10 bases map to TRBD2. CDR1 SQVTM and CDR2 ANQGSEA come from the germline V gene. V trimming: 4 bases; J trimming: 5 bases; junction bases outside the gene matches: 3. This CDR3 spans 13 amino acids. The CDR3 sequence is CSVAAGGLDTQYF. CDR3 nucleotide sequence: TGCAGCGTTGCAGCGGGAGGGCTAGATACGCAGTATTTT.

The chain recombines TRBV6-5 with TRBJ2-7, with D possibly TRBD1 on 5 matching bases. Trimming pared 6 bases from V and 4 bases from J, leaving 13 bases between. Germline CDR1 is MNHEY and CDR2 is SVGAGI. CDR3 length: 13 residues. DNA for the CDR3: TGTGCCAGCAGATCTGCAGGGATTTACGAGCAGTACTTC. Its protein product is CASRSAGIYEQYF.

The chain uses TRBV5-1 and TRBJ2-4, with 7 bases identical to TRBD1. The ends lost 4 bases at V and 9 bases at J; junction bases unmatched: 16. The CDR3 sequence is 16 residues long. Germline-derived CDR1 and CDR2 are SGHRS and YFSETQ. In DNA form, the CDR3 reads TGCGCCAGCAGCGCTCAAGGACAGGCTCAAGGTGGCATTCAGTACTTC. This translates into CASSAQGQAQGGIQYF.

The V call is TRBV29-1, the J call TRBJ1-2; the D gene is possibly TRBD1 (5 bases). Trimming cost V 3 bases and J 0 bases, with 14 bases left between them. The CDR3 loop spans 15 amino acids. The germline V gene has CDR1 SQVTM and CDR2 ANQGSEA. This CDR3 is CSVEDTDSPNYGYTF. The CDR3 DNA sequence: TGCAGCGTTGAGGACACCGATTCCCCTAACTATGGCTACACCTTC.

The chain links TRBV2 to TRBJ2-7; D is possibly TRBD1 (6 bases). This CDR3 has 12 amino acids. Germline V gene data show CDR1 as SNHLY and CDR2 as FYNNEI. Trimming shortened V by 7 bases and J by 2 bases, and 9 bases separated the two germline ends. CDR3 amino acids: CASTGDAYEQYF. In nucleotides, the CDR3 is TGTGCCAGCACAGGGGACGCCTACGAGCAGTACTTC. Supplemented by reference TRBV2 and TRBJ2-7, the full variable domain reads EPEVTQTPSHQVTQMGQEVILRCVPISNHLYFYWYRQILGQKVEFLVSFYNNEISEKSEIFDDQFSVERPDGSNFTLKIRSTKLEDSAMYFCASTGDAYEQYFGPGTRLTVT.

V gene TRBV5-1 combines with J gene TRBJ2-2; 8 positions match TRBD1. The trim removed 5 bases at V and 2 bases at J, leaving 11 bases unmatched. CDR1 and CDR2 from the germline V gene are SGHRS and YFSETQ. This CDR3 spans 17 amino acids. The DNA for the CDR3 is TGCGCCAGCAGTTTAAACGGACAGGGCCGCAACACCGGGGAGCTGTTTTTT. Amino acids: CASSLNGQGRNTGELFF. The full variable domain, in which reference TRBV5-1 and TRBJ2-2 provide the parts outside the CDR3, is KAGVTQTPRYLIKTRGQQVTLSCSPISGHRSVSWYQQTPGQGLQFLFEYFSETQRNKGNFPGRFSGRQFSNSRSEMNVSTLELGDSALYLCASSLNGQGRNTGELFFGEGSRLTVL.